This T cell receptor beta chain was retrieved from a study of PD-1 blockade in classical Hodgkin lymphoma. Assay used: immunoSEQ multiplex PCR; TCRdb lists only in-frame clones, some missing. The data show about 64,000 clones, about 89% seen once. The study's findings and limits: What drove the repertoire differences, possibly disease activity or prior therapy, has not been defined.

Trimming cost V 0 bases and J 8 bases, with 1 base left between them. Looked up from germline, CDR1 is SEHNR and CDR2 is FQNEAQ (reference sequence). This CDR3 has 11 residues. Concerning this clone: Its target is not known.

The time point here: cycle 4 day 1 (C4D1), after five to seven weeks of nivolumab. Patients all relapsed after autologous stem cell transplantation, and there was variation in brentuximab vedotin exposure. This sample comprised peripheral blood mononuclear cells (PBMCs), obtained before the fourth cycle of nivolumab. The rearrangement uses TRBV7-9 and TRBJ2-2; no clear D. This clonotype was sampled from a human donor with classical Hodgkin lymphoma. The CDR3 here is CASSLAGELFF. CDR3 sequence (DNA): TGTGCCAGCAGCTTAGCGGGGGAGCTGTTTTTT.